This T cell receptor beta chain was captured by sequencing in a study of blood T cell repertoires in COVID-19. Study at large: Samples came from the United States, Italy and Spain, spanning acute and convalescent COVID-19.

The authors' processing: Amplification of reference gene primers provided the estimated nucleated cell counts. Here immunoSEQ multiplex PCR was the method, and the copy in TCRdb shows in-frame clones only, minus some. Clone size and the V and J calls come from that table; the DNA yielded D and trimming. In the table there are some 200,000 clones, about 86% of which are singletons. Cohort assignment relied on participant-reported clinical history. The germline V and J ends were trimmed by 6 bases and 5 bases, with 14 bases remaining between them. The CDR3 sequence is 14 residues long. From germline, CDR1 is KGHSH and CDR2 LQKENI.

Source material: PBMCs or T cells enriched from blood (not recorded which). The J gene is TRBJ2-1, the V gene TRBV18, with D maybe TRBD2 (6 bases). The clonotype was recovered from a woman aged 40-49 years with acute COVID-19. The CDR3 sequence is CASSGTWGDNEQFF. The DNA for the CDR3 is TGTGCCAGCTCTGGGACTTGGGGTGACAATGAGCAGTTCTTC. The entire variable domain, with the rest obtained from reference TRBV18 and TRBJ2-1, is as follows: NAGVMQNPRHLVRRRGQEARLRCSPMKGHSHVYWYRQLPEEGLKFMVYLQKENIIDESGMPKERFSAEFPKEGPSILRIQQVVRGDSAAYFCASSGTWGDNEQFFGPGTRLTVL.